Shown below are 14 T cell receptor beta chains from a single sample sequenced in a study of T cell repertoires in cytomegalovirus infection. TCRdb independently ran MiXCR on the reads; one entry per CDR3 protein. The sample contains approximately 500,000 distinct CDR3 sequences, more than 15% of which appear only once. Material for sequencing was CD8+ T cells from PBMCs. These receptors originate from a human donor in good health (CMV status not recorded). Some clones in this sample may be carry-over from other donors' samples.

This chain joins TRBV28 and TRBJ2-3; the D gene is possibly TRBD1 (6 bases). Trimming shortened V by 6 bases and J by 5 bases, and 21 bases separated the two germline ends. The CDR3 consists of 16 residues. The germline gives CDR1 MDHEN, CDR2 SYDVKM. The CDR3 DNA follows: TGTGCCAGCAGACTGATCCGGGACACCCTTGGAGATACGCAGTATTTT. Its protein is CASRLIRDTLGDTQYF.

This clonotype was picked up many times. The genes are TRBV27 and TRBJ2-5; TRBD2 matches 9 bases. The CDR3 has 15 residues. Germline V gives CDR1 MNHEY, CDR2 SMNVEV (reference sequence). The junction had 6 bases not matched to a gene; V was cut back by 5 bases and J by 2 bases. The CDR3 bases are TGTGCCAGCAGTCCCCGGACTAGCGCACAAGAGACCCAGTACTTC. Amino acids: CASSPRTSAQETQYF.

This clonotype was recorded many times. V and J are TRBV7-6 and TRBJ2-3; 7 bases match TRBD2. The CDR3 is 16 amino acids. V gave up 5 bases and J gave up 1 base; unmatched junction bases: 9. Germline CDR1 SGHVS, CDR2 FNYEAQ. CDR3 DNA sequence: TGTGCCAGCAGCCCGACCGATACTAGCGGCACAGATACGCAGTATTTT. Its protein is CASSPTDTSGTDTQYF.

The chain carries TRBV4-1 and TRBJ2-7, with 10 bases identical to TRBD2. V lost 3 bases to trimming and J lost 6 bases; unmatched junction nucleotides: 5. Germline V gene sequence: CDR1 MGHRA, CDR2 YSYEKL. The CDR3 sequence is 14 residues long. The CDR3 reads CASSHTSGVAEQYF. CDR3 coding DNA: TGCGCCAGCAGCCACACTAGCGGGGTGGCCGAGCAGTACTTC.

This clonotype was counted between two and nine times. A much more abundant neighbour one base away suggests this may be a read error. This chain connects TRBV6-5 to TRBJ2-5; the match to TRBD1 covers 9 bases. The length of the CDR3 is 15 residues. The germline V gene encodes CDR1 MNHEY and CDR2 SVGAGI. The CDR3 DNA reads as TGTGCCAGCAGTTACACAGGGGGCACCGTAGAGAACCAGTACTTC. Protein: CASSYTGGTVENQYF.

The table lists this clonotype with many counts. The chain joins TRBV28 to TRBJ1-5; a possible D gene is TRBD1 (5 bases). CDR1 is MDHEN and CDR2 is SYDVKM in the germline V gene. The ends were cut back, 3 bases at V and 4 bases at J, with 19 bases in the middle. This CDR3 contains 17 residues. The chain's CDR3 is CASSFRLYTGANQPQHF. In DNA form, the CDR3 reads TGTGCCAGCAGTTTCCGACTTTATACAGGAGCAAATCAGCCCCAGCATTTT.

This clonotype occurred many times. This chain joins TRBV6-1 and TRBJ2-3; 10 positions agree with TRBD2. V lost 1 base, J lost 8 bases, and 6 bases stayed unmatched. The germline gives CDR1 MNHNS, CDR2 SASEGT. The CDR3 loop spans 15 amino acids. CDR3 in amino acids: CASSEGWLAGATQYF. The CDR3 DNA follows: TGTGCCAGCAGTGAAGGGTGGCTAGCGGGGGCTACGCAGTATTTT.

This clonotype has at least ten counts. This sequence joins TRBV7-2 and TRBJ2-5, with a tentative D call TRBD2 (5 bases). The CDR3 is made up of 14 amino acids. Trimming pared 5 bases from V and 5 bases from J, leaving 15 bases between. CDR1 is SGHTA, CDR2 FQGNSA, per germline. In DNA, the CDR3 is TGTGCCAGCAGCCCCTTCGCGGGTGGGGAGACCCAGTACTTC. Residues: CASSPFAGGETQYF.

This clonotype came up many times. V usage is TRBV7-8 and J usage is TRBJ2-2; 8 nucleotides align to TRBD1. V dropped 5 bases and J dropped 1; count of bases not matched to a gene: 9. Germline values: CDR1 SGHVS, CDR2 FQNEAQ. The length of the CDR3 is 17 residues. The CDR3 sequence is CASSAPKGTGNTGELFF. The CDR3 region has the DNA TGTGCCAGCAGCGCACCAAAGGGGACAGGGAACACCGGGGAGCTGTTTTTT.

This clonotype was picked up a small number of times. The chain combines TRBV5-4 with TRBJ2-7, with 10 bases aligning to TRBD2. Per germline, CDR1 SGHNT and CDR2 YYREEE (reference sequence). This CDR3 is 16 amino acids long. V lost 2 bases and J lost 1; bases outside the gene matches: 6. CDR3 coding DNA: TGTGCCAGCAGCTTTACCGGGACTAGCGTTTCCTACGAGCAGTACTTC. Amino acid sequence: CASSFTGTSVSYEQYF.

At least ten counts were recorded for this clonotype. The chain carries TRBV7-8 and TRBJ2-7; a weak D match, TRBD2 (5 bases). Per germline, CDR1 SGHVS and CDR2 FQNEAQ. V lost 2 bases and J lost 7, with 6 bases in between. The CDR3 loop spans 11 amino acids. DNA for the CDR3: TGTGCCAGCAGCTTAAGGGAGGAGCAGTACTTC. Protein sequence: CASSLREEQYF. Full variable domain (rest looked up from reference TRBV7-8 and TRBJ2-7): GAGVSQSPRYKVAKRGQDVALRCDPISGHVSLFWYQQALGQGPEFLTYFQNEAQLDKSGLPSDRFFAERPEGSVSTLKIQRTQQEDSAVYLCASSLREEQYFGPGTRLTVT.

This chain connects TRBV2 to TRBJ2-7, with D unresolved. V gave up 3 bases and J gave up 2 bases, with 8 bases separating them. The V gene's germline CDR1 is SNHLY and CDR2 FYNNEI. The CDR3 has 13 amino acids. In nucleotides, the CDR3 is TGTGCCAGCAGTGAGACTGCCCCCTACGAGCAGTACTTC. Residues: CASSETAPYEQYF. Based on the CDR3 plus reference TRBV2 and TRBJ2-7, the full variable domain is EPEVTQTPSHQVTQMGQEVILRCVPISNHLYFYWYRQILGQKVEFLVSFYNNEISEKSEIFDDQFSVERPDGSNFTLKIRSTKLEDSAMYFCASSETAPYEQYFGPGTRLTVT.

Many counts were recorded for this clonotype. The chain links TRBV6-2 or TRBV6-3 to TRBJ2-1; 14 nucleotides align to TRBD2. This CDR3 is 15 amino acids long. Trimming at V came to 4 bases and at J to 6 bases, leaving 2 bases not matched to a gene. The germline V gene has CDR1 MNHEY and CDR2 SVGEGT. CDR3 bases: TGTGCCAGCAGTTTCGGGACTAGCGGGGGCAATGAGCAGTTCTTC. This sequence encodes CASSFGTSGGNEQFF.

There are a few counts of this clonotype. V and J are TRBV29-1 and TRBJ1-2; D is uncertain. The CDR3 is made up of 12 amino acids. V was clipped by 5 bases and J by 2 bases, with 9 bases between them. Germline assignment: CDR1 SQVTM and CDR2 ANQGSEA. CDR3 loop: CSVLDGNYGYTF. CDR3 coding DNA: TGCAGCGTTTTGGACGGGAACTATGGCTACACCTTC. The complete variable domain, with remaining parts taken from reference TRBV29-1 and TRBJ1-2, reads SAVISQKPSRDICQRGTSLTIQCQVDSQVTMMFWYRQQPGQSLTLIATANQGSEATYESGFVIDKFPISRPNLTFSTLTVSNMSPEDSSIYLCSVLDGNYGYTFGSGTRLTVV.